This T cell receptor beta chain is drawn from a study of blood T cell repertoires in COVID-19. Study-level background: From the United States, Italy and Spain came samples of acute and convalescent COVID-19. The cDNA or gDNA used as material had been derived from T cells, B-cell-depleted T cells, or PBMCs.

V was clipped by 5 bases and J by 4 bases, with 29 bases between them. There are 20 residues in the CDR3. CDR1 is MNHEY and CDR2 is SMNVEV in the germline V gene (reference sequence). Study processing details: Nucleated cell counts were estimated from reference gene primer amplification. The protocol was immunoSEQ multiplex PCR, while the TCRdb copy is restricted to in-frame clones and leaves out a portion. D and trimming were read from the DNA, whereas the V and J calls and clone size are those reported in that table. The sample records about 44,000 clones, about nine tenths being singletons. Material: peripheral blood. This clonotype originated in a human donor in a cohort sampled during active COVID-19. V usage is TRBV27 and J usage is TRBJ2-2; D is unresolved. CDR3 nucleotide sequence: TGTGCCAGCAGTCCATTTATACCTAGGCGACTCCAATCACGCACCGGGGAGCTGTTTTTT. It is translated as CASSPFIPRRLQSRTGELFF.